Following are 26 T cell receptor beta chains from one sample sequenced in a study of T cell repertoires in cytomegalovirus infection. TCRdb reanalysed the reads using MiXCR and keeps one entry per CDR3 protein. The sample has around 99,000 distinct CDR3 sequences, about 30% seen once; the top ten hold about 81%. For these receptors, no antigen is known. This specimen was CD8+ T cells from cultured PBMCs, taken from culture after CMV antigen stimulation. The receptors were gathered from a human donor in good health (CMV status not recorded). Some clones in this sample may be carry-over from other donors' samples.

This clonotype was counted between two and nine times. The J gene is TRBJ1-4, the V gene TRBV7-8; D gene ambiguous. V gave up 3 bases and J gave up 2 bases, with 19 bases separating them. The CDR3 has 18 amino acids. Germline V lookup: CDR1 SGHVS, CDR2 FQNEAQ. CDR3 in amino acids: CASSLKVSGYYTNEKLFF. CDR3 nucleotides: TGTGCCAGCAGCTTGAAGGTTTCTGGGTATTACACTAATGAAAAACTGTTTTTT.

There are a few counts of this clonotype. The V and J genes are TRBV7-2 and TRBJ2-1; TRBD2 agrees at 8 bases. This CDR3 is built from 12 residues. CDR1 and CDR2 (germline): SGHTA, FQGNSA. V dropped 5 bases and J dropped 12; count of bases not matched to a gene: 6. CDR3 sequence: CASSAGTRWQFF. CDR3 DNA sequence: TGTGCCAGCAGCGCCGGGACTAGGTGGCAGTTCTTC.

This clonotype occurred a few times. This chain's CDR3 is CASSLLGRETYEQYF. In DNA form, the CDR3 reads TGTGCCAGCAGCCTCTTGGGCAGGGAGACCTACGAGCAGTACTTC. The chain combines TRBV7-8 with TRBJ2-7; D might be TRBD1 or TRBD2, each matching 5 bases. The V gene's germline CDR1 is SGHVS and CDR2 FQNEAQ. The CDR3 is made up of 15 amino acids. V was trimmed by 5 bases and J by 2 bases, leaving 16 bases between them. Using reference TRBV7-8 and TRBJ2-7 for the parts outside the CDR3, the full variable domain is GAGVSQSPRYKVAKRGQDVALRCDPISGHVSLFWYQQALGQGPEFLTYFQNEAQLDKSGLPSDRFFAERPEGSVSTLKIQRTQQEDSAVYLCASSLLGRETYEQYFGPGTRLTVT.

This clonotype was seen ten or more times. The chain is built from TRBV5-4 and TRBJ1-2, with a possible D match to TRBD1 (5 bases). The germline gives CDR1 SGHNT, CDR2 YYREEE (reference sequence). V was cut by 2 bases and J by 3 bases, with 8 bases left in between. This CDR3 has 13 amino acids. Here the CDR3 reads CASSFQGDYGYTF. The DNA for the CDR3 is TGTGCCAGCAGCTTTCAAGGGGACTATGGCTACACCTTC.

This chain joins TRBV6-1 and TRBJ1-3; D remains ambiguous. The length of the CDR3 is 14 residues. Germline loops: CDR1 MNHNS, CDR2 SASEGT. The V end lost 6 bases, the J end lost 1 base, and 10 bases lay between the germline ends. The CDR3 DNA reads as TGTGCCAGCAGGAAACAGAGTTCTGGAAACACCATATATTTT. It is translated as CASRKQSSGNTIYF.

In its sample, this clonotype was seen a few times. The rearrangement uses TRBV27 and TRBJ2-7, with a possible D match to TRBD1 (6 bases). The CDR3 runs 13 residues. CDR1 MNHEY and CDR2 SMNVEV come from the germline V gene (reference sequence). V shed 3 bases and J shed 3 bases, with 9 bases lying between them. The DNA for the CDR3 is TGTGCCAGCAGTTTCGGACAGTTCTACGAGCAGTACTTC. Residues: CASSFGQFYEQYF.

This chain joins TRBV14 and TRBJ1-1, with D possibly being TRBD1 (6 bases). The CDR3 is 16 amino acids. The germline CDR1 and CDR2 sequences are SGHDN and FVKESK. Between the trimmed V and J ends, which lost 0 bases and 3 bases, there was a span of 14 bases. CDR3 sequence (DNA): TGTGCCAGCAGCCAAGAGTACGGGGGGCAGTACACTGAAGCTTTCTTT. This encodes CASSQEYGGQYTEAFF.

This clonotype has only a few counts. The rearrangement links TRBV7-6 to TRBJ1-1; D remains unclear. From germline, CDR1 is SGHVS and CDR2 FNYEAQ. CDR3 size: 17 residues. Trimming took off 5 bases at V and 9 bases at J, with 28 bases between the two ends. The CDR3 here is CASSLQGSTRDPSQAFF. The CDR3 bases are TGTGCCAGCAGCCTACAAGGATCTACAAGGGATCCGTCCCAAGCTTTCTTT.

This clonotype occurred many times. The rearrangement links TRBV29-1 to TRBJ2-7; tentatively, D is TRBD1 (6 bases). V lost 5 bases and J 6 bases, leaving 11 bases between the germline ends. Germline CDR1 is SQVTM and CDR2 is ANQGSEA. This CDR3 comprises 11 residues. CDR3 residues: CSVPGTSEQYF. For the CDR3, the DNA is TGCAGCGTTCCAGGGACAAGCGAGCAGTACTTC.

The V gene is TRBV4-2, the J gene TRBJ2-7, with D possibly matching TRBD2 (5 bases). The V end lost 0 bases, the J end lost 3 bases, and 15 bases lay between the germline ends. There are 16 residues in the CDR3. Germline V gene sequence: CDR1 LGHNA, CDR2 YNFKEQ. CDR3 amino acids: CASSQEWRIVDYEQYF. CDR3 nucleotides: TGTGCCAGCAGCCAAGAGTGGAGGATAGTCGACTACGAGCAGTACTTC.

This clonotype was seen a few times. The chain recombines TRBV6-1 with TRBJ1-1; 8 bases are a match to TRBD1. This CDR3 is 18 amino acids long. The V segment lost 5 bases and the J segment 0 bases; nucleotides outside the gene matches: 14. Germline V gene sequence: CDR1 MNHNS, CDR2 SASEGT. CDR3 residues: CASSFGQGTSSMNTEAFF. The DNA for the CDR3 is TGTGCCAGCAGTTTCGGACAGGGTACCAGTTCAATGAACACTGAAGCTTTCTTT.

The gene calls are TRBV12-3 or TRBV12-4 and TRBJ2-2; TRBD2 is a possible D gene (5 bases). Trimming removed 6 bases at V and 3 bases at J, with 5 bases between. This CDR3 contains 12 residues. CDR3 amino acids: CASRGDTGELFF. The CDR3 DNA is TGTGCCAGCAGGGGAGACACCGGGGAGCTGTTTTTT.

The chain links TRBV12-3 or TRBV12-4 to TRBJ1-2, with D possibly TRBD1 on 5 matching bases. This CDR3 region has 14 residues. V shed 3 bases and J shed 6 bases, with 14 bases lying between them. The CDR3 nucleotides are TGTGCCAGCAGTTTGCTAGGGGCGTCGGATGGCTACACCTTC. Residues: CASSLLGASDGYTF.

The J gene is TRBJ1-2, the V gene TRBV2; D gene uncertain. The germline CDR1 and CDR2 sequences are SNHLY and FYNNEI. CDR3 size: 13 residues. V was pared by 3 bases and J by 2 bases, with 7 bases between. The DNA of the CDR3 is TGTGCCAGCAGTGATTTCCCGAACTATGGCTACACCTTC. It specifies CASSDFPNYGYTF. Drawing the rest from reference TRBV2 and TRBJ1-2, the complete variable domain is EPEVTQTPSHQVTQMGQEVILRCVPISNHLYFYWYRQILGQKVEFLVSFYNNEISEKSEIFDDQFSVERPDGSNFTLKIRSTKLEDSAMYFCASSDFPNYGYTFGSGTRLTVV.

This chain uses TRBV7-9 with TRBJ2-1; D assignment may be TRBD1 or TRBD2 (7 bases each). Deletions cut 1 base from V and 5 bases from J, with 12 bases between. The CDR3 totals 15 residues. Germline CDR1 is SEHNR and CDR2 is FQNEAQ (reference sequence). The CDR3 region has the DNA TGTGCCAGCAGCTTAGGGGGGGGACAGAACAATGAGCAGTTCTTC. It translates to CASSLGGGQNNEQFF.

This chain connects TRBV6-5 to TRBJ2-1, with 9 bases identical to TRBD2. The ends lost 2 bases at V and 8 bases at J; junction bases unmatched: 7. This CDR3 has 15 residues. In germline, CDR1 is MNHEY, CDR2 SVGAGI. The CDR3 bases are TGTGCCAGCAGTTACGGGGCGGGGGGGCCAGATGAGCAGTTCTTC. As protein: CASSYGAGGPDEQFF.

The chain links TRBV10-3 to TRBJ2-1; TRBD2 might be the D (6 bases). V was trimmed by 3 bases and J by 7 bases, leaving 19 bases between them. The CDR3 is 16 residues long. Germline V gene sequence: CDR1 ENHRY, CDR2 SYGVKD. CDR3 region: CAISDYFAGLRNEQFF. CDR3 DNA sequence: TGTGCCATCAGTGATTACTTCGCGGGGTTGCGGAATGAGCAGTTCTTC.

This clonotype was counted a few times. The chain couples TRBV28 to TRBJ2-2; 12 positions match TRBD2. V was pared by 6 bases and J by 5 bases, with 7 bases of the junction left unmatched. The germline V gene has CDR1 MDHEN and CDR2 SYDVKM. CDR3 size: 16 residues. CDR3 DNA: TGTGCCAGCAGCCCTGGACTAGCGGGGAAGACCGGGGAGCTGTTTTTT. Protein: CASSPGLAGKTGELFF.

As regards this clonotype: A much larger clone differs by one base, so this may be a read error. The chain's CDR3 is CASSTRTGGIEAQYF. The CDR3 nucleotides are TGTGCCAGCAGCACCCGGACAGGGGGCATCGAGGCCCAGTACTTC. The J gene is TRBJ2-5, the V gene TRBV7-2; 11 nucleotides align to TRBD1. The CDR3 loop spans 15 amino acids. V lost 5 bases to trimming and J lost 9 bases; unmatched junction nucleotides: 11. Germline assignment: CDR1 SGHTA and CDR2 FQGNSA. Variable domain in full (rest from reference TRBV7-2 and TRBJ2-5): GAGVSQSPSNKVTEKGKDVELRCDPISGHTALYWYRQSLGQGLEFLIYFQGNSAPDKSGLPSDRFSAERTGGSVSTLTIQRTQQEDSAVYLCASSTRTGGIEAQYFGPGTRLLVL.

The gene calls are TRBV15 and TRBJ2-1; possibly TRBD2 for D (6 bases). CDR1 is LNHNV, CDR2 YYDKDF, per germline (reference sequence). Trimming removed 1 base at V and 4 bases at J, with 11 bases between. CDR3 length equals 15 residues. CDR3 sequence (DNA): TGTGCCACCAGCAGAGGCGGGGCTCTTTACAATGAGCAGTTCTTC. It codes for CATSRGGALYNEQFF.

This clonotype was observed at least ten times. This chain joins TRBV12-3 or TRBV12-4 and TRBJ2-7; 7 bases match TRBD1. Trimming removed 6 bases from V and 3 bases from J; junction bases left unmatched: 5. The CDR3 is 13 residues long. The CDR3 sequence is CASSQDRDYEQYF. DNA for the CDR3: TGTGCCAGCAGCCAAGACAGGGACTACGAGCAGTACTTC.

This clonotype occurred many times. V gene TRBV7-2 combines with J gene TRBJ1-1; perhaps TRBD1 as D (5 bases). The V end lost 5 bases, the J end lost 0 bases, and 13 bases lay between the germline ends. The CDR3 consists of 15 residues. Germline assignment: CDR1 SGHTA and CDR2 FQGNSA. The CDR3 reads CASSRWAGMNTEAFF. The DNA of the CDR3 is TGTGCCAGCAGCCGATGGGCAGGGATGAACACTGAAGCTTTCTTT.

The chain recombines TRBV4-1 with TRBJ2-7; TRBD2 agrees at 11 bases. V lost 1 base to trimming and J lost 0 bases; unmatched junction nucleotides: 2. Germline lookup yields CDR1 MGHRA and CDR2 YSYEKL. The CDR3 length is 16 residues. The CDR3 DNA reads TGCGCCAGCAGCCAAGGACTAGCGGGGAGCTCCTACGAGCAGTACTTC. It translates to CASSQGLAGSSYEQYF.

This clonotype was counted only a few times. CDR3 residues: CATSTWTAANTGELFF. CDR3 nucleotides: TGTGCCACCAGCACCTGGACGGCCGCGAACACCGGGGAGCTGTTTTTT. J is TRBJ2-2 and V is TRBV15; D is undetermined. The CDR3 totals 16 residues. V shed 4 bases and J shed 0 bases, with 12 bases lying between them. Germline loops: CDR1 LNHNV, CDR2 YYDKDF (reference sequence). The full variable domain, completed using reference TRBV15 and TRBJ2-2, is DAMVIQNPRYQVTQFGKPVTLSCSQTLNHNVMYWYQQKSSQAPKLLFHYYDKDFNNEADTPDNFQSRRPNTSFCFLDIRSPGLGDTAMYLCATSTWTAANTGELFFGEGSRLTVL.

In this sample, this clonotype turned up a few times. The chain is built from TRBV7-2 and TRBJ2-1, with D tentatively TRBD2 (5 bases). CDR1 SGHTA and CDR2 FQGNSA come from the germline V gene. The CDR3 contains 17 residues. Trimming shortened V by 1 base and J by 0 bases, and 13 bases separated the two germline ends. This CDR3 reads CASSLGFTGSSYNEQFF. CDR3 sequence (DNA): TGTGCCAGCAGCTTAGGTTTTACGGGAAGCTCCTACAATGAGCAGTTCTTC.

V and J are TRBV27 and TRBJ2-7; 9 nucleotides align to TRBD1. This CDR3 has 14 amino acids. J gave up 5 bases and V 5 bases, and 7 bases lay outside the gene matches. Germline CDR1 reads MNHEY; CDR2 reads SMNVEV (reference sequence). Written as DNA, the CDR3 is TGTGCCAGCAGTCCCGGGACAGGGTTGAACGAGCAGTACTTC. Protein product: CASSPGTGLNEQYF.